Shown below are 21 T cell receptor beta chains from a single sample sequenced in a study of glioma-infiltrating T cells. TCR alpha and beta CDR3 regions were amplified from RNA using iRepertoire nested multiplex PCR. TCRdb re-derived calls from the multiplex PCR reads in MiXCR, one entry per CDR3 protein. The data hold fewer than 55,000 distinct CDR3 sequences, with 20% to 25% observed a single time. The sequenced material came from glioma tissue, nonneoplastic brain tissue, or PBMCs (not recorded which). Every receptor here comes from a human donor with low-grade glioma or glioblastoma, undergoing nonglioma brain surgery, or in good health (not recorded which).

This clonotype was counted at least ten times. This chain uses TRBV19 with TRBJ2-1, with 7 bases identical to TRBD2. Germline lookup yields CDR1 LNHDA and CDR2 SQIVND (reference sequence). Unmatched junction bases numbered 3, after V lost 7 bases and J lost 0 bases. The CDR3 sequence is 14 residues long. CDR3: CASTPGGSYNEQFF. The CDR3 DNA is TGTGCCAGTACCCCGGGAGGCTCCTACAATGAGCAGTTCTTC.

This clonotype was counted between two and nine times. CDR3 nucleotides: TGTGCCAGCAGTTACCGCTTAGCGGGGGCCTACGAGCAGTACTTC. It codes for CASSYRLAGAYEQYF. The gene calls are TRBV12-3 or TRBV12-4 and TRBJ2-7, with 9 bases aligning to TRBD2. J was trimmed by 2 bases and V by 4 bases; bases with no gene match: 6. The CDR3 consists of 15 residues.

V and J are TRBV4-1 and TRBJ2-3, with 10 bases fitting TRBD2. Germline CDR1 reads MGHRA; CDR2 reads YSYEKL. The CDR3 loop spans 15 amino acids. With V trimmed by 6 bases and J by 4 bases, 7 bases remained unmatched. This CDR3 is CASRSASGGADTQYF. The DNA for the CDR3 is TGCGCCAGCAGGAGCGCTAGCGGGGGCGCAGATACGCAGTATTTT.

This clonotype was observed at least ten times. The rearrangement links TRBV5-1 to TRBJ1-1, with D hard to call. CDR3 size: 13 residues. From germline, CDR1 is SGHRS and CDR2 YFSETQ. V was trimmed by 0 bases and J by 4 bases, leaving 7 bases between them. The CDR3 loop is CASSLVGSTEAFF. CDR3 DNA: TGCGCCAGCAGCTTGGTAGGGTCCACTGAAGCTTTCTTT.

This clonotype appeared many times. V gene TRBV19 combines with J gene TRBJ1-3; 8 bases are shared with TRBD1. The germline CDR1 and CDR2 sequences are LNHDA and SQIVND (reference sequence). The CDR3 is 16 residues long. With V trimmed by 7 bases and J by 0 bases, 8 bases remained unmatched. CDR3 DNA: TGTGCCAGTACCTCGGACAGGGTACTCTCTGGAAACACCATATATTTT. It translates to CASTSDRVLSGNTIYF.

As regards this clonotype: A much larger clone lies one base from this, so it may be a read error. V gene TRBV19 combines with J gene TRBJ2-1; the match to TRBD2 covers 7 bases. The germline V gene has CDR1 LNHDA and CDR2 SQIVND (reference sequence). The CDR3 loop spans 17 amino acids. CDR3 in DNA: TGTGCCAGTAGTATAGGGGGGGGGGGAAGCTCCTACAATGAGCAGCTCTTC. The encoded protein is CASSIGGGGSSYNEQLF.

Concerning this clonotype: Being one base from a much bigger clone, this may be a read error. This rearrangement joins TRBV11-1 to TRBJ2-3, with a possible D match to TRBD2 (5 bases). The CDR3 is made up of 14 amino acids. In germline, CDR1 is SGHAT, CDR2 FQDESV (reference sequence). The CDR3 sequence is CASATGYSTDTRYF. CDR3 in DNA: TGTGCCAGCGCGACGGGGTACAGCACAGATACGCGGTATTTT.

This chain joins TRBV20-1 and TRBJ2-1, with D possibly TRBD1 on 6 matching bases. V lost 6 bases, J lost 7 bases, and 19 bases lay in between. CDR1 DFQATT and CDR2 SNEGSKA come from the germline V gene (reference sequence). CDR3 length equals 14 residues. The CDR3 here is CSAGIVTRGNEQFF. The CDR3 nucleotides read TGCAGTGCCGGTATAGTTACTAGGGGGAATGAGCAGTTCTTC.

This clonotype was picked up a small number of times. CDR3 nucleotide sequence: TGCAGCGTTCTCAGCACTACCACCTACGAGCAGTACTTC. It codes for CSVLSTTTYEQYF. J is TRBJ2-7 and V is TRBV29-1; D not certain. The germline gives CDR1 SQVTM, CDR2 ANQGSEA. This CDR3 is 13 amino acids long. The V gene lost 5 bases and the J gene lost 2 bases, with 13 bases spanning the gap.

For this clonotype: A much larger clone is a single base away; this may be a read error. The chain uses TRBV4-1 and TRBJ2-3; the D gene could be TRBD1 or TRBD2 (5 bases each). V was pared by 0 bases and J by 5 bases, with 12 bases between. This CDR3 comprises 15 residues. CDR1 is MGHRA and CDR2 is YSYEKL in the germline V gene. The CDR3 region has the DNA TGCGCCAGCAGCCAAGACGGGACCGGCATAGATACGCAGTATTTT. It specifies CASSQDGTGIDTQYF.

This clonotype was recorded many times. The CDR3, as DNA: TGTGCCAGCAGCCAGTGGGACAGCACAGATACGCAGTATTTT. This codes for CASSQWDSTDTQYF. V and J are TRBV7-9 and TRBJ2-3, with D perhaps assigned TRBD1 or TRBD2 (5 bases each). The germline V gene has CDR1 SEHNR and CDR2 FQNEAQ (reference sequence). This CDR3 contains 14 residues. V lost 5 bases and J lost 0, with 9 bases in between.

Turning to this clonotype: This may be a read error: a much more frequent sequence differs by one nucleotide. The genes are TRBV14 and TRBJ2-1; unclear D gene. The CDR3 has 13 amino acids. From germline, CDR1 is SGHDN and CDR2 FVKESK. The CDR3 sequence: CTSSQVIYNEQFF. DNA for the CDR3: TGTACCAGCAGCCAGGTAATTTACAATGAGCAGTTCTTC.

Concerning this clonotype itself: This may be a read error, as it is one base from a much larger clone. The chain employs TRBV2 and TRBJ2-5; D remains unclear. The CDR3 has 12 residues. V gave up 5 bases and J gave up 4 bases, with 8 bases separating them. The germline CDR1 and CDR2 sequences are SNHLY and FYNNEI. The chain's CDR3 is CASSKPGETQYF. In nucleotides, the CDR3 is TGTGCCAGCAGTAAACCGGGAGAGACCCAGTACTTC.

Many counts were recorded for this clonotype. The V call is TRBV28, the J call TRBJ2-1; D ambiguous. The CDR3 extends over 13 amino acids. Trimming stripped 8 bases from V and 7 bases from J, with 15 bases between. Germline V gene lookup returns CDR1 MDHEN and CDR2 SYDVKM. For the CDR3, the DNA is TGTGCCAGCCGCAGGAATTTGGGTAATGAGCAGTTCTTC. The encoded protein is CASRRNLGNEQFF.

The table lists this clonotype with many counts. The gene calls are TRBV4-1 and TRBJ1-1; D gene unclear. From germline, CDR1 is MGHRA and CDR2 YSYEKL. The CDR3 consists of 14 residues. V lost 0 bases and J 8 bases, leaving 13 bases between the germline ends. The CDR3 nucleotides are TGCGCCAGCAGCCAAGACCTCGGCTGGACGGAAGCTTTCTTT. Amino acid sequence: CASSQDLGWTEAFF.

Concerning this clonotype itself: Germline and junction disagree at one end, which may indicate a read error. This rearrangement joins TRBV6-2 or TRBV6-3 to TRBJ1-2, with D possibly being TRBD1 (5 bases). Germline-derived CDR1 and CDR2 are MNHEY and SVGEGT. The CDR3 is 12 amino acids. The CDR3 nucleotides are TGTGCCACCGCACAGGCTTTCTATTGCTACACCTTC. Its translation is CATAQAFYCYTF.

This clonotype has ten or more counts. The CDR3 bases are TGTGCCAGCAGTTACCGCGACAGGGCCCAAGAGACCCAGTACTTC. This sequence encodes CASSYRDRAQETQYF. J is TRBJ2-5 and V is TRBV6-6; TRBD1 matches 7 bases. CDR1 and CDR2 (germline): MNHNY, SVGAGI (reference sequence). The CDR3 has 15 residues. V trimming: 2 bases; J trimming: 1 base; junction bases outside the gene matches: 4.

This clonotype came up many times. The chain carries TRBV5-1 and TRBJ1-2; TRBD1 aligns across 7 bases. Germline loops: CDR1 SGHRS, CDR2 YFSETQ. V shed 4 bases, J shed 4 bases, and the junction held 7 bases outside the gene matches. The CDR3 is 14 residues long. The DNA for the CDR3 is TGCGCCAGCAGCCCGGGGGACAGTCTCTATGGCTACACCTTC. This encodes CASSPGDSLYGYTF.

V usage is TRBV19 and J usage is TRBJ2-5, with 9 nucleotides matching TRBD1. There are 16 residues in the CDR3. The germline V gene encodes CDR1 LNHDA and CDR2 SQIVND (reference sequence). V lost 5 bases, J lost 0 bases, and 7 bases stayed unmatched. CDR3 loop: CASSPWTGDYQETQYF. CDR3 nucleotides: TGTGCCAGTAGTCCCTGGACAGGGGACTACCAAGAGACCCAGTACTTC.

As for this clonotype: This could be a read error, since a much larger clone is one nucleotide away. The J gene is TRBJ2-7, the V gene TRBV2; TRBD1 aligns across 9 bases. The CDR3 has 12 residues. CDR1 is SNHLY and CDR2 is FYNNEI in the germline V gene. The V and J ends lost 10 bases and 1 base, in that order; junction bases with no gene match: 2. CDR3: CANGQGSYEQYF. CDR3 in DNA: TGTGCCAATGGACAGGGGTCCTACGAGCAGTACTTC.

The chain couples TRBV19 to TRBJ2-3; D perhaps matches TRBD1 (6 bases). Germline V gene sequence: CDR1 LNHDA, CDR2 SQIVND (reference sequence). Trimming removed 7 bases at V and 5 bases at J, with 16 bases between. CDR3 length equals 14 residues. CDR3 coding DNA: TGTGCCAGTAAGGACATGGGGGCGGTAGATACGCAGTATTTT. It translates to CASKDMGAVDTQYF.